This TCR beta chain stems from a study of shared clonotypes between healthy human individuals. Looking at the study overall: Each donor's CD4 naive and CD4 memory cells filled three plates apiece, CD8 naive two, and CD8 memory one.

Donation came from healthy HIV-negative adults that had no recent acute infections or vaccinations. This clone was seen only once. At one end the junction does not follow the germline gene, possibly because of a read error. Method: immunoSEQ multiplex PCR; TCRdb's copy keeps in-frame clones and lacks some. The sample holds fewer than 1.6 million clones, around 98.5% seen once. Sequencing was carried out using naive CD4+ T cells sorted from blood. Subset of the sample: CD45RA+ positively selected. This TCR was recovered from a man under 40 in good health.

The CDR3 nucleotides read TGTGCCAGCTCACCAGGAAGAGGGGGCCCGTCTGCAAACACCATATATTTT. Translating gives CASSPGRGGPSANTIYF. V gene TRBV18 combines with J gene TRBJ1-3; TRBD1 agrees at 7 bases. This CDR3 has 17 residues. Per the germline V gene, CDR1 is KGHSH and CDR2 is LQKENI.